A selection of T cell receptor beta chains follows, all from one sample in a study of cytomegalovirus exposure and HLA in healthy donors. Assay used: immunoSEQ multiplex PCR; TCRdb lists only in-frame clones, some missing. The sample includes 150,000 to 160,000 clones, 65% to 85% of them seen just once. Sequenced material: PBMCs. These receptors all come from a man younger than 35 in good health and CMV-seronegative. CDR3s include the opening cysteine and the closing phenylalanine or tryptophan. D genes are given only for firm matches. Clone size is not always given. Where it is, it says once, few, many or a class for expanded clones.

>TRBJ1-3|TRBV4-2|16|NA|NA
TGTGCCAGCAGGGGTGTCGGGGGTCGGATTGGAAACACCATATATTTT
CASRGVGGRIGNTIYF
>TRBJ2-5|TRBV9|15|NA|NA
TGTGCCAGCAGCGTAGGGCCAGGGGAGAGAGAGACCCAGTACTTC
CASSVGPGERETQYF
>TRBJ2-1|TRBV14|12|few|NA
TGTGCCAGCAGCCCGAGGTACAATGAGCAGTTCTTC
CASSPRYNEQFF
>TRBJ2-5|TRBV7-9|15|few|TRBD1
TGTGCCAGCAGCAAAGTAGGGGGCTCCCGGGAGACCCAGTACTTC
CASSKVGGSRETQYF
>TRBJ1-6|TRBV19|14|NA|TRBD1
TGTGCCAGTAGTACGACAGGGGCGGAATCACCCCTCCACTTT
CASSTTGAESPLHF
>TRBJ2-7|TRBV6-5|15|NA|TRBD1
TGTGCCAGCAAAACAACCGGGACAGGGACCTACGAGCAGTACTTC
CASKTTGTGTYEQYF
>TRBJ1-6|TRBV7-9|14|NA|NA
TGTGCCAGCAGCAGCGGGGTTTACAATTCACCCCTCCACTTT
CASSSGVYNSPLHF
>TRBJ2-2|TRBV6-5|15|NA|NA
TGTGCCAGCAGCCTCGGGACAACGAACACCGGGGAGCTGTTTTTT
CASSLGTTNTGELFF
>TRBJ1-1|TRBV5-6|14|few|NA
TGTGCCAGCAGCTGGCAGGGTCAGCACAACAGTGCTTTCTTT
CASSWQGQHNSAFF
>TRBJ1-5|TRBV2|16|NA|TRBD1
TGTGCCAGCAGTGCCACCGGGACAGGGGTCGTTCAGCCCCAGCATTTT
CASSATGTGVVQPQHF
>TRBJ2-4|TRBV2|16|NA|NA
TGTGCCAGCATCAGGACTCCCTCCTTAGCCAAAAACAGTCAGTACTTC
CASIRTPSLAKNSQYF
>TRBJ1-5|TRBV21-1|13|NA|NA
TGTGCCAGCAGCAAGATAGGGGATCAGCCCCAGCATTTT
CASSKIGDQPQHF
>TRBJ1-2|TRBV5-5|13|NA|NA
TGTGCCAGCAGCTTGGCAGTTGGCTATGGCTACACCTTC
CASSLAVGYGYTF
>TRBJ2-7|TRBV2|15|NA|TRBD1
TGTGCCAGCGGAAGGGAGACAGGGGCAACCTACGAGCAGTACTTC
CASGRETGATYEQYF
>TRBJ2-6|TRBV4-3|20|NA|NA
TGCGCCAGCAGCCGTAGGAAGTGGGGCAGTCTCGCGCCTGGGGCCAACGGCCTGACTTTC
CASSRRKWGSLAPGANGLTF
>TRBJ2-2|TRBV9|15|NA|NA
TGTGCCAGCAGCGGGGATCAGGGGTCTGACGGGGAGCTGTTTTTT
CASSGDQGSDGELFF
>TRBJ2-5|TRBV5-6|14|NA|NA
TGTGCCAGCAGCTTTAGTTTCGGGGGAGAGACCCAGTACTTC
CASSFSFGGETQYF
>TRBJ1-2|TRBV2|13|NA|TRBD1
TGTGCCAGCAGTTGGGACAGGGGTTATGGCTACACCTTC
CASSWDRGYGYTF
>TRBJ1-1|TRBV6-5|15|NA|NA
TGTGCCAGCAGTTACTCGGCGTGGGGGGGGACTGAAGCTTTCTTT
CASSYSAWGGTEAFF
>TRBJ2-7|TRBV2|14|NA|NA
TGTGCCAGCAGCCCCACCGGACACAACTACGAGCAGTACTTC
CASSPTGHNYEQYF
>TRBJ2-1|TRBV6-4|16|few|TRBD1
TGTGCCAGCAGTGGCTCACCGGGACAGGGGGACAATGAGCAGTTCTTC
CASSGSPGQGDNEQFF
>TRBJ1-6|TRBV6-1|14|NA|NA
TGTGCCAGCAGTGAAGCGGGGCCGAATTCACCCCTCCACTTT
CASSEAGPNSPLHF
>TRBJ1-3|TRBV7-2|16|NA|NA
TGTGCCAGCAGCCCCCTACGGGATTACTCTGGAAACACCATATATTTT
CASSPLRDYSGNTIYF
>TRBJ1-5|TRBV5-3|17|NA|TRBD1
TGTGCCAGAAGCCGCCGGGACAGGGGGCAAGAGGATCAGCCCCAGCATTTT
CARSRRDRGQEDQPQHF
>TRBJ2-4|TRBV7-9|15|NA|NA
TGTGCCAGCAGCTGGGCGGAGGACCGGGGAAACATTCAGTACTTC
CASSWAEDRGNIQYF
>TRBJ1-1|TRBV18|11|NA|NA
TGTGCCAGCTCACCGGCGGAAGAAGCTTTCTTT
CASSPAEEAFF
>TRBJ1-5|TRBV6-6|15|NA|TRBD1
TGTGCCAGCAGTTCCGGGACAGGGGTTGGTCAGCCCCAGCATTTT
CASSSGTGVGQPQHF
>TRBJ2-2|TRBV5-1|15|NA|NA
TGCGCCAGCAGCTTGGTGGGGGCTAACACCGGGAAGCTGTTTTTT
CASSLVGANTGKLFF
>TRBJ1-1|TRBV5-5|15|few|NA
TGTGCCAGCAGCTTGGTAGGAGGGATGAACACTGAAGCTTTCTTT
CASSLVGGMNTEAFF